Presented here are 5 T cell receptor beta chains from one specimen sequenced in a study of blood T cell repertoires in COVID-19. Libraries were prepared by immunoSEQ multiplex PCR; TCRdb keeps only in-frame clonotypes and omits some of them. This table holds 20,000 to 30,000 clones, 90% to 95% found once. The sequenced material came from peripheral blood. All receptors come from a man between 70 and 80 years old with active COVID-19.

This chain connects TRBV28 to TRBJ2-1; 14 bases are shared with TRBD2. CDR3 length equals 19 residues. Germline assignment: CDR1 MDHEN and CDR2 SYDVKM. V gave up 4 bases and J gave up 10 bases; unmatched junction bases: 18. Here the CDR3 DNA reads TGTGCCAGCAGTTACCCGCGGACTAGCGGGGGGCTGCGCCCTACCGAGCAGTTCTTC. It yields the protein CASSYPRTSGGLRPTEQFF.

A single count supports this clone. The chain uses TRBV6-7 and TRBJ2-5; TRBD1 matches 7 bases. TRBV6-7 carries the ORF label, with uncertain function. This CDR3 contains 17 residues. Germline trimming cut 6 bases from V and 2 bases from J; bases unmatched to any gene: 15. CDR3 in DNA: TGTGCCAGCAGACACTCCAGGGACAGCTCCGTACAAGAGACCCAGTACTTC. It specifies CASRHSRDSSVQETQYF.

In the case of this clone: The junction and the germline gene differ at one end; a read error may be behind it. The rearrangement joins TRBV19 to TRBJ2-2; TRBD1 is a possible D gene (5 bases). Per germline, CDR1 LNHDA and CDR2 SQIVND (reference sequence). The CDR3 has 14 amino acids. This CDR3 reads CASRIEGVIGELFF. The CDR3, as DNA: TGTGCCAGTAGAATAGAAGGGGTGATCGGGGAGCTGTTTTTT.

This rearrangement joins TRBV20-1 to TRBJ1-1; a weak D match, TRBD1 (5 bases). The germline V gene encodes CDR1 DFQATT and CDR2 SNEGSKA (reference sequence). The V gene lost 3 bases and the J gene lost 7 bases, with 9 bases spanning the gap. This CDR3 contains 11 residues. CDR3 residues: CSARGPIEAFF. The CDR3 DNA follows: TGCAGTGCTAGGGGGCCCATTGAAGCTTTCTTT.

The V call is TRBV18, the J call TRBJ2-5; 8 bases align to TRBD2. Looked up from germline, CDR1 is KGHSH and CDR2 is LQKENI. CDR3 length equals 13 residues. V lost 3 bases, J lost 5 bases, and 2 bases stayed unmatched. The CDR3 is CASSPGREETQYF. In DNA form, the CDR3 reads TGTGCCAGCTCACCCGGGAGGGAGGAGACCCAGTACTTC.